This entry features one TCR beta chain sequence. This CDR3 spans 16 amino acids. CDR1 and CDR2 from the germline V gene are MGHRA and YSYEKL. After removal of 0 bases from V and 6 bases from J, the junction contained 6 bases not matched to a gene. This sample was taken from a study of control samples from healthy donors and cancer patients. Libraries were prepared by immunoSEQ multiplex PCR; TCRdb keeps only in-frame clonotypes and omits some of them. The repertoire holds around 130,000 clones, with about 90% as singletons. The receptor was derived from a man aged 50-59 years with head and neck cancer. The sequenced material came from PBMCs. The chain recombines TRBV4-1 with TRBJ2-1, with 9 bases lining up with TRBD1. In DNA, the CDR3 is TGCGCCAGCAGCCAAGAGGGACAGGGAAGGATCAATGAGCAGTTCTTC. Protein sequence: CASSQEGQGRINEQFF.